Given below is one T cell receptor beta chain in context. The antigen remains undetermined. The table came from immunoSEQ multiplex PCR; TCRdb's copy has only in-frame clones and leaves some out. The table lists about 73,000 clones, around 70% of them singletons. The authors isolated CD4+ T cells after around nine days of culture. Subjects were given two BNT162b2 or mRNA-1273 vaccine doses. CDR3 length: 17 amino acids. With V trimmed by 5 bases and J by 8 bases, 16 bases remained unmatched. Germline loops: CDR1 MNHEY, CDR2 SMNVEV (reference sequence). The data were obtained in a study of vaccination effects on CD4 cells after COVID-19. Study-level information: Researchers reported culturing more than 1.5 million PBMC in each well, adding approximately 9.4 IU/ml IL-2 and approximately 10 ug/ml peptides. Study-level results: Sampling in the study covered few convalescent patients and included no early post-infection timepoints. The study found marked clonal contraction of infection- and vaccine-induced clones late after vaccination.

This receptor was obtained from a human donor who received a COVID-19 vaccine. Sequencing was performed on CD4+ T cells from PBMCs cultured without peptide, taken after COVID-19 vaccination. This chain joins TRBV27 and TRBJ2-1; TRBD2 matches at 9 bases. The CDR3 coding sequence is TGTGCCAGCAGTCAACAGCTCTTAGCGGGGGTTGTCGATGAGCAGTTCTTC. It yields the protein CASSQQLLAGVVDEQFF.